This entry lists 29 T cell receptor beta chains sequenced from one sample in a study of T cells in localized non-small cell lung cancer. TCRdb's copy holds only in-frame clones and misses some; the assay was immunoSEQ multiplex PCR. The table records over 10,000 clones, around four fifths of them present only once. The material sequenced was peripheral blood, taken before any cancer treatment. These receptors were obtained from a male donor aged 60 or over with stage I lung adenocarcinoma.

V and J are TRBV28 and TRBJ2-7; 10 positions match TRBD2. The CDR3 has 14 residues. The germline CDR1 and CDR2 sequences are MDHEN and SYDVKM. With V trimmed by 3 bases and J by 2 bases, 1 base remained unmatched. The CDR3 sequence: CASSFLAGAYEQYF. CDR3 coding DNA: TGTGCCAGCAGTTTTCTAGCGGGGGCCTACGAGCAGTACTTC.

V and J are TRBV4-1 and TRBJ2-5, with D maybe TRBD1 (5 bases). This CDR3 has 14 amino acids. Trimming removed 4 bases from V and 0 bases from J, with 9 bases in between. Germline CDR1 is MGHRA and CDR2 is YSYEKL. CDR3 sequence: CASSPPTDQETQYF. CDR3 in DNA: TGCGCCAGCAGCCCACCGACAGACCAAGAGACCCAGTACTTC.

The rearrangement uses TRBV5-1 and TRBJ1-2; no reliable D call. The V end was cut by 0 bases, the J end by 5 bases, with 11 bases between. Germline V gene sequence: CDR1 SGHRS, CDR2 YFSETQ. This CDR3 region has 14 residues. CDR3 nucleotide sequence: TGCGCCAGCAGCTTGGAGGGCCCGGAGTATGGCTACACCTTC. Translation: CASSLEGPEYGYTF.

This rearrangement joins TRBV5-1 to TRBJ2-3; 11 nucleotides align to TRBD2. Germline V lookup: CDR1 SGHRS, CDR2 YFSETQ. The CDR3 consists of 16 residues. J was trimmed by 4 bases and V by 5 bases; bases with no gene match: 9. CDR3 nucleotide sequence: TGCGCCAGCAGAGGTAGCGGGAGGGGGCGCTCAGATACGCAGTATTTT. Translation gives CASRGSGRGRSDTQYF.

This chain uses TRBV28 with TRBJ1-4, with D perhaps TRBD1 (5 bases). V was shortened by 6 bases and J by 8 bases, with 19 bases between the two germline ends. Germline V gene data show CDR1 as MDHEN and CDR2 as SYDVKM. CDR3 length: 15 residues. The CDR3 DNA reads as TGTGCCAGCAGATCGTCCGGGACTTTTAAGGAAAAACTGTTTTTT. Protein product: CASRSSGTFKEKLFF.

The chain employs TRBV2 and TRBJ1-6; 10 bases align to TRBD1. Germline-derived CDR1 and CDR2 are SNHLY and FYNNEI. Unmatched junction bases numbered 10, after V lost 6 bases and J lost 8 bases. This CDR3 is 16 amino acids long. The CDR3 nucleotides are TGTGCCAGCAGGAGAACCGGGACAGGGGATTATTCACCCCTCCACTTT. It is translated as CASRRTGTGDYSPLHF.

This chain joins TRBV15 and TRBJ2-5, with D perhaps matching TRBD1 or TRBD2 (6 bases each). The CDR3 covers 17 residues. Germline CDR1 reads LNHNV; CDR2 reads YYDKDF (reference sequence). V gave up 3 bases and J gave up 10 bases, with 27 bases separating them. For the CDR3, the DNA is TGTGCCACCAGCAGCCGGCCCGGACAGACAGAAGGAGGGGACCAGTACTTC. This gives the protein CATSSRPGQTEGGDQYF.

The V and J genes are TRBV6-4 and TRBJ2-1, with TRBD2 matching over 8 bases. The ends lost 2 bases at V and 8 bases at J; junction bases unmatched: 5. Germline V CDR1 and CDR2: MRHNA, SNTAGT. This CDR3 is 14 amino acids long. The CDR3, as DNA: TGTGCCAGCAGTGACGAGCGGGAGAGCGATGAGCAGTTCTTC. It translates to CASSDERESDEQFF.

V usage is TRBV7-2 and J usage is TRBJ1-5; no firm D call. V was cut by 0 bases and J by 6 bases, with 3 bases left in between. CDR1 and CDR2 (germline): SGHTA, FQGNSA. The CDR3 contains 12 residues. CDR3 DNA: TGTGCCAGCAGCTTAGCGGGTCAGCCCCAGCATTTT. Its translation is CASSLAGQPQHF.

The chain employs TRBV6-1 and TRBJ2-5; TRBD2 matches 11 bases. This CDR3 is built from 16 residues. Germline assignment: CDR1 MNHNS and CDR2 SASEGT. The trim removed 0 bases at V and 6 bases at J, leaving 6 bases unmatched. CDR3 DNA: TGTGCCAGCAGTGAAGCGCTTACTAGCGGGAGAAAGACCCAGTACTTC. Its translation: CASSEALTSGRKTQYF.

This clone was counted only a few times. This chain connects TRBV18 to TRBJ1-2; D perhaps matches TRBD1 (5 bases). Per germline, CDR1 KGHSH and CDR2 LQKENI. The CDR3 runs to 15 residues. V lost 3 bases, J lost 2 bases, and 13 bases lay in between. The CDR3 spells CASSPLPGTNYGYTF. The CDR3 DNA is TGTGCCAGCTCACCGCTTCCAGGGACCAACTATGGCTACACCTTC.

This sequence joins TRBV21-1 and TRBJ2-1. TRBV21-1 is recorded as a pseudogene. This CDR3 comprises 18 residues. The CDR3 is CASSKSVTGTHNDNEQFF. Here the CDR3 DNA reads TGTGCCAGCAGCAAAAGCGTTACCGGGACGCACAACGACAATGAGCAGTTCTTC.

The chain carries TRBV18 and TRBJ2-5; unclear D gene. The CDR3 sequence is 15 residues long. Germline CDR1 KGHSH, CDR2 LQKENI. The V gene lost 4 bases and the J gene lost 0 bases, with 12 bases spanning the gap. CDR3 coding DNA: TGTGCCAGCTCACTCTCCCGACCGTACCAAGAGACCCAGTACTTC. Translation: CASSLSRPYQETQYF.

This clone has a handful of counts. The chain links TRBV15 to TRBJ2-5, with D perhaps matching TRBD1 (5 bases). The V and J ends lost 5 bases and 5 bases respectively, with 12 bases between them. This CDR3 contains 13 residues. Looked up from germline, CDR1 is LNHNV and CDR2 is YYDKDF (reference sequence). The DNA of the CDR3 is TGTGCCACCAGCTTAGTGGGGCGCGAGACCCAGTACTTC. This codes for CATSLVGRETQYF.

The chain couples TRBV28 to TRBJ2-2; no firm D call. The V end was cut by 3 bases, the J end by 6 bases, with 5 bases between. CDR3 length: 12 amino acids. CDR1 MDHEN and CDR2 SYDVKM come from the germline V gene. In DNA form, the CDR3 reads TGTGCCAGCAGTTTGAGACCCGGGGAGCTGTTTTTT. Its translation: CASSLRPGELFF.

This clone was seen only once. V is TRBV11-1 and J is TRBJ1-1, with TRBD1 as a possible D gene (5 bases). The V and J ends lost 1 base and 3 bases respectively, with 12 bases between them. CDR1 and CDR2 (germline): SGHAT, FQDESV (reference sequence). This CDR3 comprises 15 residues. The CDR3 loop reads CASSLVGGVDTEAFF. In DNA, the CDR3 is TGTGCCAGCAGCTTAGTTGGAGGGGTGGACACTGAAGCTTTCTTT.

J is TRBJ1-1 and V is TRBV28, with D unresolved. The germline V gene has CDR1 MDHEN and CDR2 SYDVKM. Trimming removed 7 bases at V and 1 base at J, with 4 bases between. This CDR3 contains 11 residues. The CDR3 sequence: CASNGNTEAFF. The CDR3 nucleotides are TGTGCCAGCAATGGGAACACTGAAGCTTTCTTT.

This clone came up a few times. This rearrangement joins TRBV6-1 to TRBJ1-5; TRBD1 matches at 7 bases. V dropped 3 bases and J dropped 5; count of bases not matched to a gene: 4. Per germline, CDR1 MNHNS and CDR2 SASEGT. This CDR3 has 14 amino acids. CDR3 protein: CASSDGTDYQPQHF. In nucleotides, the CDR3 is TGTGCCAGCAGTGACGGGACAGATTATCAGCCCCAGCATTTT.

This CDR3 is CASSSQGYEQFF. CDR3 in DNA: TGTGCCAGCAGCTCACAGGGGTATGAGCAGTTCTTC. The V call is TRBV7-9, the J call TRBJ2-1; the match to TRBD1 covers 7 bases. Germline CDR1 SEHNR, CDR2 FQNEAQ (reference sequence). V lost 4 bases and J lost 8; bases outside the gene matches: 2. This CDR3 is 12 amino acids long.

This rearrangement joins TRBV7-3 to TRBJ1-5, with no clear D. The germline CDR1 and CDR2 sequences are SGHTA and FQGTGA. This CDR3 is built from 16 residues. Trimming shortened V by 6 bases and J by 6 bases, and 21 bases separated the two germline ends. The CDR3 DNA reads as TGTGCCAGCAGATATCCTCATGTCCCAAGGGTTCAGCCCCAGCATTTT. Its protein is CASRYPHVPRVQPQHF.

This rearrangement joins TRBV20-1 to TRBJ1-5, with a weak D call TRBD1 (5 bases). The CDR3 has 11 amino acids. Germline lookup yields CDR1 DFQATT and CDR2 SNEGSKA (reference sequence). V was trimmed by 3 bases and J by 8 bases, leaving 8 bases between them. The CDR3 DNA is TGCAGTGCTAGCCAGGGAGAGCCCCAGCATTTT. Protein sequence: CSASQGEPQHF.

This clone came up a few times. The chain combines TRBV9 with TRBJ2-1; possibly TRBD2 for D (5 bases). This CDR3 region has 13 residues. Germline lookup yields CDR1 SGDLS and CDR2 YYNGEE. The V and J ends lost 3 bases and 3 bases respectively, with 7 bases between them. CDR3 sequence reads: CASSDDYYNEQFF. The CDR3 DNA sequence: TGTGCCAGCAGCGACGACTACTACAATGAGCAGTTCTTC.

CDR3 amino acids: CASSEPSSYEQYF. As DNA, the CDR3 is TGCGCCAGCAGCGAACCGAGCTCCTACGAGCAGTACTTC. The rearrangement uses TRBV5-1 and TRBJ2-7, with unresolved D. CDR1 and CDR2 (germline): SGHRS, YFSETQ. The germline V and J ends were trimmed by 4 bases and 0 bases, with 8 bases remaining between them. The CDR3 is 13 residues long.

In DNA form, the CDR3 reads TGTGCCAGCAGCCGAGACAGCGGGAGCTCTACGCAGTATTTT. As protein: CASSRDSGSSTQYF. The chain is built from TRBV7-3 and TRBJ2-3; 8 nucleotides match TRBD2. CDR1 and CDR2 (germline): SGHTA, FQGTGA. V lost 5 bases to trimming and J lost 8 bases; unmatched junction nucleotides: 9. The CDR3 consists of 14 residues.

The V and J genes are TRBV2 and TRBJ1-4; 10 bases are a match to TRBD1. The CDR3 consists of 13 residues. J lost 8 bases, V lost 8 bases, and 5 bases had no gene match. Germline values: CDR1 SNHLY, CDR2 FYNNEI. The CDR3 region is CASGDRGTEKLFF. Written as DNA, the CDR3 is TGTGCCAGCGGGGACAGGGGAACCGAAAAACTGTTTTTT.

This clone appeared a single time. The J gene is TRBJ2-7, the V gene TRBV27; D is unclear. The germline V gene encodes CDR1 MNHEY and CDR2 SMNVEV (reference sequence). The CDR3 is 15 amino acids. With 2 bases removed from V and 3 bases from J, the gap between germline ends came to 14 bases. The CDR3 DNA reads as TGTGCCAGCAGTTTAGGATTATCTTCCTTCTACGAGCAGTACTTC. Amino acids: CASSLGLSSFYEQYF.

This rearrangement joins TRBV4-3 to TRBJ1-4, with 8 bases fitting TRBD1. The CDR3 has 15 residues. The V gene's germline CDR1 is LGHNA and CDR2 YSLEER. J lost 5 bases, V lost 0 bases, and 2 bases had no gene match. The CDR3 DNA follows: TGCGCCAGCAGCCAAGAAGGACAGGGAAATGAAAAACTGTTTTTT. Its translation is CASSQEGQGNEKLFF.

Only a few counts were recorded for this clone. The chain couples TRBV14 to TRBJ1-3, with a weak D call TRBD1 (5 bases). The germline V gene has CDR1 SGHDN and CDR2 FVKESK. The CDR3 extends over 14 amino acids. Trimming removed 0 bases from V and 11 bases from J, with 14 bases in between. CDR3: CASSQDLGGSAIYF. The CDR3 DNA follows: TGTGCCAGCAGCCAAGATTTGGGGGGTAGCGCCATATATTTT. Full variable domain (rest looked up from reference TRBV14 and TRBJ1-3): EAGVTQFPSHSVIEKGQTVTLRCDPISGHDNLYWYRRVMGKEIKFLLHFVKESKQDESGMPNNRFLAERTGGTYSTLKVQPAELEDSGVYFCASSQDLGGSAIYFGEGSWLTVV.

The chain joins TRBV7-3 to TRBJ2-1; 9 bases are shared with TRBD1. V lost 5 bases and J lost 8; bases outside the gene matches: 16. Germline V CDR1 and CDR2: SGHTA, FQGTGA. The CDR3 length is 17 residues. The CDR3 loop is CASSLYPQGARGHEQFF. The CDR3 nucleotides read TGTGCCAGCAGCCTCTACCCACAGGGGGCGCGCGGTCATGAGCAGTTCTTC.